These 17 T cell receptor beta chains were all obtained from the same sample, sequenced in a study of immune characterization of retroperitoneal liposarcoma. TCRdb fed the PCR reads into MiXCR, producing one record per CDR3 protein. Of about 12,000 distinct CDR3 sequences in the sample, 40% to 50% are singletons; the top ten hold around an eighth. The specimen was tumor tissue. Source of these receptors: a female donor with retroperitoneal liposarcoma.

The V call is TRBV6-6, the J call TRBJ2-3; a possible D gene is TRBD2 (5 bases). The CDR3 has 14 amino acids. Germline V gene sequence: CDR1 MNHNY, CDR2 SVGAGI (reference sequence). The ends were cut back, 2 bases at V and 8 bases at J, with 14 bases in the middle. The CDR3 DNA is TGTGCCAGCAGTTACGACCGGGGTCCGGTTACGCAGTATTTT. It specifies CASSYDRGPVTQYF.

Here the CDR3 reads CASRFSYEQYF. The CDR3 nucleotides read TGTGCCAGCAGGTTTTCCTACGAGCAGTACTTC. The V call is TRBV6-1, the J call TRBJ2-1; D not certain. The J call may be faulty, since TRBJ2-7 better matches the DNA end. Germline CDR1 reads MNHNS; CDR2 reads SASEGT. CDR3 length: 11 residues.

The chain couples TRBV11-3 to TRBJ2-5; 10 bases align to TRBD2. The V gene end was trimmed by 5 bases and the J gene end by 10 bases; junction bases not matched to a gene: 13. CDR1 and CDR2 (germline): SGHNT, YENEEA. This CDR3 has 15 amino acids. CDR3 sequence reads: CASSPQAGGGWGQYF. The CDR3 DNA is TGTGCCAGCAGCCCTCAAGCGGGAGGGGGGTGGGGCCAGTACTTC.

The V call is TRBV6-1, the J call TRBJ2-3, with 11 bases identical to TRBD1. CDR3 length equals 15 residues. Germline assignment: CDR1 MNHNS and CDR2 SASEGT. V lost 6 bases to trimming and J lost 4 bases; unmatched junction nucleotides: 6. In DNA form, the CDR3 reads TGTGCCAGCAGAGAGGGGGACAGGGGGTCAGATACGCAGTATTTT. Translating it yields CASREGDRGSDTQYF.

The rearrangement links TRBV12-5 to TRBJ1-2; D might be TRBD1 (5 bases). The germline V gene has CDR1 LGHNT and CDR2 FRNRAP. This CDR3 comprises 16 residues. Trimming left V 2 bases short and J 4 bases short, with 17 bases between. The CDR3 loop is CASGLFFGGGVYGYTF. CDR3 nucleotide sequence: TGTGCTAGTGGTTTGTTTTTTGGGGGGGGAGTCTATGGCTACACCTTC. Full variable domain (missing parts from reference TRBV12-5 and TRBJ1-2): DARVTQTPRHKVTEMGQEVTMRCQPILGHNTVFWYRQTMMQGLELLAYFRNRAPLDDSGMPKDRFSAEMPDATLATLKIQPSEPRDSAVYFCASGLFFGGGVYGYTFGSGTRLTVV.

CDR3 amino acids: CASSRQTGDTQYF. The CDR3 DNA is TGTGCCAGCAGTCGGCAGACAGGAGATACGCAGTATTTT. V usage is TRBV6-1 and J usage is TRBJ2-3, with D maybe TRBD1 (6 bases). In germline, CDR1 is MNHNS, CDR2 SASEGT. The CDR3 is 13 residues long. V lost 5 bases and J 5 bases, leaving 11 bases between the germline ends.

The chain recombines TRBV7-2 with TRBJ2-1; TRBD2 matches at 8 bases. This CDR3 region has 19 residues. CDR1 is SGHTA, CDR2 FQGNSA, per germline. V trimming: 5 bases; J trimming: 7 bases; junction bases outside the gene matches: 22. The CDR3 region has the DNA TGTGCCAGCAGCCCAGCCGGGGGACTAGTTTTAATGGTAGGGAATGAGCAGTTCTTC. Amino acid sequence: CASSPAGGLVLMVGNEQFF. The variable domain in full, completed from reference TRBV7-2 and TRBJ2-1, reads GAGVSQSPSNKVTEKGKDVELRCDPISGHTALYWYRQSLGQGLEFLIYFQGNSAPDKSGLPSDRFSAERTGGSVSTLTIQRTQQEDSAVYLCASSPAGGLVLMVGNEQFFGPGTRLTVL.

This clonotype was detected only a few times. Relative to the germline gene, one junction end is altered; a read error may explain this. V is TRBV7-7 and J is TRBJ2-3, with D maybe TRBD2 (5 bases). This CDR3 spans 13 amino acids. In germline, CDR1 is SSHAT, CDR2 FNYEAQ (reference sequence). CDR3 sequence reads: CASSRGYTDTQYF. The CDR3 DNA sequence: TGTGCTAGCAGCCGGGGTTACACAGATACGCAGTATTTT.

The chain employs TRBV6-6 and TRBJ1-5; D gene ambiguous. CDR3 length: 15 residues. CDR1 is MNHNY and CDR2 is SVGAGI in the germline V gene (reference sequence). Trimming removed 0 bases at V and 4 bases at J, with 10 bases between. The CDR3: CASSYSVHQNQPQHF. DNA for the CDR3: TGTGCCAGCAGTTACTCGGTCCATCAGAATCAGCCCCAGCATTTT.

This clonotype was observed at least ten times. The V and J genes are TRBV12-3 or TRBV12-4 and TRBJ2-1; D may be TRBD2 (5 bases). The V and J ends lost 7 bases and 13 bases respectively, with 20 bases between them. This CDR3 contains 13 residues. The CDR3 here is CASTLSGLETQFF. DNA for the CDR3: TGTGCCAGCACCCTGAGCGGATTGGAGACCCAGTTCTTC.

The sample holds many counts of this clonotype. This chain links TRBV7-3 with TRBJ2-3; D is ambiguous. Per the germline V gene, CDR1 is SGHTA and CDR2 is FQGTGA. Deletions cut 5 bases from V and 9 bases from J, with 18 bases between. The CDR3 spans 14 residues. The DNA of the CDR3 is TGTGCCAGCAGCGAGGACCGGCACATAGGGACGCAGTATTTT. Translation: CASSEDRHIGTQYF.

V gene TRBV7-2 combines with J gene TRBJ2-4; D remains unclear. Trimming took off 4 bases at V and 13 bases at J, with 20 bases between the two ends. The CDR3 sequence is 14 residues long. CDR1 SGHTA and CDR2 FQGNSA come from the germline V gene. The chain's CDR3 is CASSSPGQYNEQYF. CDR3 nucleotide sequence: TGTGCCAGCAGCTCCCCCGGCCAATACAATGAGCAGTACTTC.

In its sample, this clonotype was seen once. J is TRBJ2-7 and V is TRBV7-6; 7 bases line up with TRBD2. Germline CDR1 and CDR2: SGHVS and FNYEAQ. V trimming: 4 bases; J trimming: 7 bases; junction bases outside the gene matches: 10. The CDR3 has 14 amino acids. CDR3 bases: TGTGCCAGCAGCTGGGGGGGGACGTTCAATGAGCAGTACTTC. This gives the protein CASSWGGTFNEQYF.

Concerning this clonotype itself: A much larger clone lies one base from this, so it may be a read error. DNA of the CDR3: TGTGCCCGCACCCTTGGGACAGGAACAGATACGCAGTATTTT. Encoded protein: CARTLGTGTDTQYF. The chain has TRBV6-1 and TRBJ2-3; TRBD1 agrees at 8 bases. The CDR3 is 14 residues long. CDR1 and CDR2 from the germline V gene are MNHNS and SASEGT. The ends lost 11 bases at V and 3 bases at J; junction bases unmatched: 10.

Details on this clonotype: It is likely a read error, because the conserved phenylalanine at the end of the CDR3 is missing. The chain combines TRBV12-3 or TRBV12-4 with TRBJ2-7; the match to TRBD2 covers 8 bases. The end of the DNA fits TRBJ2-5 better, so the J call may be wrong. CDR3 length equals 15 residues. CDR3 DNA: TGTGCCAGCACCCCCTCCGGGGGGGGGGTAGAGACCCAGTACCTC. Amino acid sequence: CASTPSGGGVETQYL.

This chain links TRBV7-2 with TRBJ2-1; the D gene is possibly TRBD2 (6 bases). The CDR3 runs 14 residues. CDR1 SGHTA and CDR2 FQGNSA come from the germline V gene. V shed 6 bases and J shed 3 bases, with 12 bases lying between them. CDR3 DNA: TGTGCCAGCAGGGGGGACTTACTCTACAATGAGCAGTTCTTC. As protein: CASRGDLLYNEQFF.

The rearrangement uses TRBV27 and TRBJ2-1, with a tentative D call TRBD1 (6 bases). Near its end, the DNA agrees better with TRBJ2-7, so the J call may be wrong. The CDR3 has 13 amino acids. The germline V gene encodes CDR1 MNHEY and CDR2 SMNVEV (reference sequence). CDR3 loop: CASSLEQGLEQYF. The DNA for the CDR3 is TGTGCCAGCAGTTTAGAACAGGGCCTCGAGCAGTACTTC.